One and the same sample provided the 5 T cell receptor beta chains below, sequenced in a study of regulatory T cells in long-lasting Graves disease. CDR3 regions were amplified by Arm-PCR using iRepertoire HTBI primers to build TCR beta libraries. MiXCR was run by TCRdb on the multiplex PCR reads, yielding one entry per CDR3 protein. The sample lists approximately 350,000 distinct CDR3 sequences, 20% to 25% occurring once. Described time point: persistent/refractory GD, antithyroid drugs over 5 years with positive TRAb. The TCR library was prepared using RNA isolated from PBMCs. The sample here was peripheral blood mononuclear cells (PBMCs), taken when the disease was refractory, from a patient treated with antithyroid drugs. Receptors originate from a woman in her thirties or forties with Graves disease.

This clonotype was counted only a few times. The CDR3 sequence is CAISLPPVTGELFF. The CDR3 coding sequence is TGTGCCATCTCCCTACCCCCAGTCACCGGGGAGCTGTTTTTT. V and J are TRBV2 and TRBJ2-2; D is ambiguous. V was shortened by 10 bases and J by 4 bases, with 16 bases between the two germline ends. CDR3 length equals 14 residues. Looked up from germline, CDR1 is SNHLY and CDR2 is FYNNEI. The full variable domain, its missing parts supplied by reference TRBV2 and TRBJ2-2, is EPEVTQTPSHQVTQMGQEVILRCVPISNHLYFYWYRQILGQKVEFLVSFYNNEISEKSEIFDDQFSVERPDGSNFTLKIRSTKLEDSAMYFCAISLPPVTGELFFGEGSRLTVL.

This clonotype was counted ten times or more. The V call is TRBV25-1, the J call TRBJ2-7; 9 positions match TRBD1. The CDR3 spans 16 residues. Germline CDR1 reads MGHDK; CDR2 reads SYGVNS. The V gene end was trimmed by 3 bases and the J gene end by 1 base; junction bases not matched to a gene: 7. The CDR3 DNA reads TGTGCCAGCAGTGACCAACAGGGGGCAGGGTCCTACGAGCAGTACTTC. Protein product: CASSDQQGAGSYEQYF.

J is TRBJ1-4 and V is TRBV6-5, with D uncertain. CDR3 size: 14 residues. The V gene's germline CDR1 is MNHEY and CDR2 SVGAGI. V gave up 0 bases and J gave up 8 bases, with 10 bases separating them. The CDR3 nucleotides read TGTGCCAGCAGTTACTCGGCAGGAGGCGAAAAACTGTTTTTT. It is translated as CASSYSAGGEKLFF.

J is TRBJ1-1 and V is TRBV7-9; D remains unclear. Germline assignment: CDR1 SEHNR and CDR2 FQNEAQ (reference sequence). V was shortened by 1 base and J by 0 bases, with 6 bases between the two germline ends. CDR3 length equals 14 residues. DNA for the CDR3: TGTGCCAGCAGCTTAGATTTTGTGAACACTGAAGCTTTCTTT. It specifies CASSLDFVNTEAFF.

The chain carries TRBV6-2 or TRBV6-3 and TRBJ2-3, with TRBD2 as a possible D gene (6 bases). Per germline, CDR1 MNHEY and CDR2 SVGEGT. The CDR3 contains 17 residues. Deletions cut 4 bases from V and 1 base from J, with 18 bases between. CDR3 DNA sequence: TGTGCCAGCAGTTTGGGGAGGCCCCTTTCTGGCACAGATACGCAGTATTTT. Translation gives CASSLGRPLSGTDTQYF.